This T cell receptor (beta chain) was found in a study of T cell repertoires in ileal Crohn's disease. Findings and caveats of the study: Compared with non-smokers, active smokers at surgery showed more clonal expansions. Endoscopic recurrence occurred in every patient whose clonality exceeded 26.8%.

A remark on this clone: Its antigen remains unknown.

The ends were cut back, 4 bases at V and 0 bases at J, with 13 bases in the middle. The germline V gene has CDR1 GTSNPN and CDR2 SVGIG (reference sequence). There are 14 residues in the CDR3. Repertoires were generated with immunoSEQ multiplex PCR, while TCRdb's copy carries only in-frame clones and drops some. The repertoire holds roughly 15,000 clones, with around 65% as singletons. Sequencing was carried out using ileal tissue. This TCR came from an adult with Crohn's disease. The chain carries TRBV30 and TRBJ2-7; a possible D gene is TRBD2 (6 bases). The CDR3, as DNA: TGTGCCTGGAACCGGCTAGCGAGCTCCTACGAGCAGTACTTC. Its protein is CAWNRLASSYEQYF.